This T cell receptor (beta chain) was found in a study of sequential checkpoint blockade in melanoma. This clone is labeled medium-sized. Using immunoSEQ multiplex PCR, the repertoire was profiled, and TCRdb retains in-frame clones only, with some absent. The sample lists under 20,000 clones; roughly 70% were seen once. V shed 4 bases, J shed 10 bases, and the junction held 9 bases outside the gene matches. CDR1 is LNHDA and CDR2 is SQIVND in the germline V gene (reference sequence). The CDR3 consists of 15 residues. Treatment in this sample: randomized to nivolumab then ipilimumab (arm A) or the reverse (arm B).

The rearrangement uses TRBV19 and TRBJ1-4; 10 positions agree with TRBD1. The source of this sequence is a human donor with melanoma. The specimen was CD8+ T cells sorted from blood (inferred from file names), collected from a patient given nivolumab and ipilimumab in sequence. The DNA of the CDR3 is TGTGCCAGTAGTACAGGGACAGGGGATGGTCGAAAACTGTTTTTT. Its protein is CASSTGTGDGRKLFF.